A single sample is the source of the 18 T cell receptor beta chains below, sequenced in a study of cytomegalovirus exposure and HLA in healthy donors listed by TCRdb under 2017. Receptor libraries were prepared by the immunoSEQ multiplex PCR assay. The immuneACCESS repertoire file appears here via TCRdb, limited to in-frame rearrangements. These files lack a portion of the clones; in checked studies, under half of the deficit traces to unresolved V genes, and the cause of the others is not known. The sample profile shows approximately 160,000 clones; roughly 89% of them were found once. The top ten hold 3% of the sample. The source material was PBMCs. The receptor source for this set is a woman under 30 in good health and CMV-seropositive.

The V gene is TRBV10-3, the J gene TRBJ2-2; TRBD1 might be the D (5 bases). Germline V lookup: CDR1 ENHRY, CDR2 SYGVKD. There are 14 residues in the CDR3. The CDR3 protein is CVSQGIQNTGELFF. The DNA of the CDR3 is TGTGTCTCCCAGGGTATCCAGAACACCGGGGAGCTGTTTTTT.

CDR3 coding DNA: TGTGCCAGTAGTATATGGGTTGGGACTAGCGTATACAATGAGCAGTTCTTC. This gives the protein CASSIWVGTSVYNEQFF. The chain recombines TRBV19 with TRBJ2-1, with 10 nucleotides matching TRBD2. This CDR3 region has 17 residues. J gave up 4 bases and V 2 bases, and 8 bases lay outside the gene matches. CDR1 and CDR2 from the germline V gene are LNHDA and SQIVND (reference sequence).

This rearrangement joins TRBV27 to TRBJ2-7, with 9 bases lining up with TRBD2. Germline assignment: CDR1 MNHEY and CDR2 SMNVEV (reference sequence). Losses at the gene ends were 5 bases for V and 9 bases for J; bases not matched to a gene: 11. The CDR3 is 14 amino acids. CDR3 residues: CASSPGLASVPQYF. CDR3 DNA: TGTGCCAGCAGTCCGGGACTAGCCTCAGTCCCGCAGTACTTC.

The chain has TRBV5-1 and TRBJ2-1; the D is unclear. The V gene lost 6 bases and the J gene lost 4 bases, with 26 bases spanning the gap. Germline CDR1 SGHRS, CDR2 YFSETQ. The CDR3 runs to 18 residues. CDR3 in amino acids: CASTIFPPVLTAYNEQFF. Written as DNA, the CDR3 is TGCGCCAGCACCATCTTTCCTCCGGTTCTAACTGCTTACAATGAGCAGTTCTTC.

This rearrangement joins TRBV5-1 to TRBJ2-1, with TRBD2 matching over 11 bases. The CDR3 has 13 residues. Germline V CDR1 and CDR2: SGHRS, YFSETQ. With V trimmed by 4 bases and J by 14 bases, 8 bases remained unmatched. CDR3 residues: CASSPHGTSGEFF. The CDR3 nucleotides are TGCGCCAGCAGCCCCCATGGGACTAGCGGCGAGTTCTTC.

The V gene is TRBV5-1, the J gene TRBJ2-1, with D unresolved. Germline V gene data show CDR1 as SGHRS and CDR2 as YFSETQ. Trimming pared 0 bases from V and 0 bases from J, leaving 13 bases between. The CDR3 runs 17 residues. CDR3 nucleotide sequence: TGCGCCAGCAGCTTGGTCCCTGAGGCGAGCTCCTACAATGAGCAGTTCTTC. Translation gives CASSLVPEASSYNEQFF.

The rearrangement joins TRBV19 to TRBJ2-3; TRBD2 matches at 10 bases. The CDR3 contains 16 residues. The V and J ends lost 3 bases and 6 bases, in that order; junction bases with no gene match: 9. Germline V gene data show CDR1 as LNHDA and CDR2 as SQIVND (reference sequence). The CDR3 loop is CASSIWASGSADTQYF. DNA of the CDR3: TGTGCCAGTAGTATCTGGGCTAGCGGGAGCGCGGATACGCAGTATTTT.

The chain links TRBV15 to TRBJ2-5; TRBD1 is a possible D gene (5 bases). Deletions cut 1 base from V and 2 bases from J, with 11 bases between. The length of the CDR3 is 15 residues. Per the germline V gene, CDR1 is LNHNV and CDR2 is YYDKDF (reference sequence). As DNA, the CDR3 is TGTGCCACCAGCAGAGCGGCAGGGCCGCAAGAGACCCAGTACTTC. Its protein product is CATSRAAGPQETQYF.

This chain links TRBV29-1 with TRBJ2-5; tentative D call: TRBD2 (5 bases). The germline V gene encodes CDR1 SQVTM and CDR2 ANQGSEA. V was clipped by 3 bases and J by 3 bases, with 14 bases between them. The length of the CDR3 is 14 residues. The CDR3 DNA follows: TGCAGCGTTGATTCCCCCGGGATAGAAGAGACCCAGTACTTC. This codes for CSVDSPGIEETQYF.

The rearrangement links TRBV6-5 to TRBJ1-1, with 7 bases identical to TRBD1. The CDR3 spans 15 residues. Trimming took 4 bases from V and 5 from J; bases not matched to a gene: 10. The V gene's germline CDR1 is MNHEY and CDR2 SVGAGI. The CDR3 region has the DNA TGTGCCAGCAGTTCGGGGGCAGGGGGAGGAACTGAAGCTTTCTTT. This codes for CASSSGAGGGTEAFF.

The V call is TRBV19, the J call TRBJ2-5; 7 bases fit TRBD1. The CDR3 contains 15 residues. Losses at the gene ends were 3 bases for V and 1 base for J; bases not matched to a gene: 5. Germline V lookup: CDR1 LNHDA, CDR2 SQIVND (reference sequence). CDR3 coding DNA: TGTGCCAGTAGTATGGCCGGACAGGCCCAAGAGACCCAGTACTTC. Translation gives CASSMAGQAQETQYF.

The genes are TRBV5-1 and TRBJ2-1, with 12 positions matching TRBD1. Trimming took 5 bases from V and 8 from J; bases not matched to a gene: 11. Germline loops: CDR1 SGHRS, CDR2 YFSETQ. There are 16 residues in the CDR3. In DNA form, the CDR3 reads TGCGCCAGCAGACGTTGGGGGACAGGGGGCAGCGATGAGCAGTTCTTC. Translated, it gives CASRRWGTGGSDEQFF. Together with reference TRBV5-1 and TRBJ2-1, the CDR3 gives the full variable domain: KAGVTQTPRYLIKTRGQQVTLSCSPISGHRSVSWYQQTPGQGLQFLFEYFSETQRNKGNFPGRFSGRQFSNSRSEMNVSTLELGDSALYLCASRRWGTGGSDEQFFGPGTRLTVL.

This sequence joins TRBV15 and TRBJ2-1, with 13 bases identical to TRBD2. The germline V gene has CDR1 LNHNV and CDR2 YYDKDF (reference sequence). The CDR3 has 15 residues. Trimming took 6 bases from V and 6 from J; bases not matched to a gene: 5. The CDR3 region has the DNA TGTGCCACCAGGGTACTAGCGGGAGGGCTCAATGAGCAGTTCTTC. This translates into CATRVLAGGLNEQFF.

V gene TRBV5-6 combines with J gene TRBJ1-3; tentatively, D is TRBD1 (6 bases). The CDR3 extends over 15 amino acids. Trimming shortened V by 4 bases and J by 0 bases, and 11 bases separated the two germline ends. The germline gives CDR1 SGHDT, CDR2 YYEEEE. DNA of the CDR3: TGTGCCAGCAGCCTAGGGACACCCTCTGGAAACACCATATATTTT. Amino acids: CASSLGTPSGNTIYF.

In DNA form, the CDR3 reads TGCGCCAGCAAAGGCCCGACTGAAGAGACCCAGTACTTC. It is translated as CASKGPTEETQYF. This chain joins TRBV4-1 and TRBJ2-5; D is unclear. With 7 bases removed from V and 3 bases from J, the gap between germline ends came to 12 bases. Germline CDR1 is MGHRA and CDR2 is YSYEKL. This CDR3 has 13 amino acids.

V is TRBV18 and J is TRBJ2-7; 12 positions agree with TRBD2. Germline V gene sequence: CDR1 KGHSH, CDR2 LQKENI. The CDR3 has 16 residues. The ends lost 2 bases at V and 1 base at J; junction bases unmatched: 3. CDR3 DNA: TGTGCCAGCTCACCATGGGGACTAGCGGGTTCCTACGAGCAGTACTTC. Translation: CASSPWGLAGSYEQYF.

CDR3 coding DNA: TGTGCCAGCAGCCGCGGGGGACTCTACAATGAGCAGTTCTTC. Its protein product is CASSRGGLYNEQFF. This chain uses TRBV6-5 with TRBJ2-1; 7 nucleotides match TRBD2. CDR3 length: 14 residues. Germline assignment: CDR1 MNHEY and CDR2 SVGAGI. V gave up 6 bases and J gave up 3 bases; unmatched junction bases: 5.

J is TRBJ2-1 and V is TRBV10-3; tentatively, D is TRBD2 (6 bases). CDR3 length equals 17 residues. V lost 1 base and J 4 bases, leaving 17 bases between the germline ends. In germline, CDR1 is ENHRY, CDR2 SYGVKD. Here the CDR3 reads CAISELVEGVMYNEQFF. The DNA for the CDR3 is TGTGCCATCAGTGAGTTGGTGGAGGGAGTCATGTACAATGAGCAGTTCTTC.